Listed below are T cell receptor beta chains from one sample, sequenced in a study of shared clonotypes between healthy human individuals. Measured with immunoSEQ multiplex PCR; TCRdb has only the in-frame clones, and not every one. The table shows more than 2 million clones, with just under 95% occurring only once. Sequencing was done on a sample of naive CD8+ T cells sorted from blood. The source is a man younger than 35 in good health. CDR3s include the opening cysteine and the closing phenylalanine or tryptophan. The order of the fields is CDR3 protein, CDR3 DNA, V gene, clone size, D gene, J gene. D genes are given only for firm matches. Some rows have no size entry. The others give once, few or many, or a class for an expanded clone.

CASKPPGEEETQYF,TGTGCCAGCAAACCACCCGGGGAAGAAGAGACCCAGTACTTC,TRBV28,NA,NA,TRBJ2-5
CASSLGLAGGRGETQYF,TGTGCCAGCAGTTTGGGGCTAGCGGGGGGGCGAGGAGAGACCCAGTACTTC,TRBV7-2,NA,TRBD2,TRBJ2-5
CAISDTDTQYF,TGTGCCATCAGCGATACAGATACGCAGTATTTT,TRBV10-3,NA,NA,TRBJ2-3
CASRRGSPYEQYF,TGTGCCAGCAGGAGGGGATCCCCCTACGAGCAGTACTTC,TRBV7-9,NA,NA,TRBJ2-7
CASSLEASGRYNEQFF,TGCGCCAGCAGCTTGGAGGCTAGCGGACGCTACAATGAGCAGTTCTTC,TRBV5-1,NA,TRBD2,TRBJ2-1
CASSQDISGWGLFF,TGCGCCAGCAGCCAAGATATCTCGGGCTGGGGACTGTTTTTT,TRBV4-3,NA,NA,TRBJ1-4
CASTPEGVLAEAFF,TGCGCCAGCACACCTGAGGGGGTTTTGGCTGAAGCTTTCTTT,TRBV4-1,NA,NA,TRBJ1-1
CASSQGQQPQHF,TGCGCCAGCAGCCAAGGTCAACAGCCCCAGCATTTT,TRBV4-1,NA,NA,TRBJ1-5
CSVEDWDRGNEQFF,TGCAGCGTTGAAGATTGGGACAGGGGTAACGAGCAGTTCTTC,TRBV29-1,NA,TRBD1,TRBJ2-1
CAWSLSLYEQYF,TGTGCCTGGAGCCTATCCCTTTACGAGCAGTACTTC,TRBV30,NA,NA,TRBJ2-7
CAWSSSDGYYNSPLHF,TGTGCCTGGAGTTCCTCGGACGGATACTATAATTCACCCCTCCACTTT,TRBV30,NA,NA,TRBJ1-6
CASSPGGAYEQYF,TGTGCCAGCAGTCCAGGGGGAGCCTACGAGCAGTACTTC,TRBV27,NA,TRBD1,TRBJ2-7
CASSGGGGLYEQYF,TGTGCCAGCAGCGGTGGTGGTGGGTTATACGAGCAGTACTTC,TRBV7-2,NA,NA,TRBJ2-7
CASSYDRGETGNTIYF,TGCGCCAGCAGCTATGACAGGGGAGAGACTGGAAACACCATATATTTT,TRBV5-1,NA,TRBD1,TRBJ1-3
CASSQHQIGYEQYF,TGCGCCAGCAGCCAACACCAGATCGGCTACGAGCAGTACTTC,TRBV4-1,NA,NA,TRBJ2-7
CASSSPLEVAETQYF,TGTGCCAGCAGCTCCCCCCTCGAGGTAGCGGAGACCCAGTACTTC,TRBV7-9,NA,NA,TRBJ2-5
CASSVRARETQYF,TGTGCCAGCAGCGTTCGTGCACGCGAGACCCAGTACTTC,TRBV7-6,NA,NA,TRBJ2-5
CASSYGQGDQPQHF,TGTGCCAGCAGTTATGGTCAGGGCGATCAGCCCCAGCATTTT,TRBV6-5,NA,NA,TRBJ1-5
CASSQDPGTGGIIAGELFF,TGCGCCAGCAGCCAAGATCCCGGGACAGGGGGTATAATCGCCGGGGAGCTGTTTTTT,TRBV4-3,NA,TRBD1,TRBJ2-2
CASSVQQGDTDTQYF,TGTGCCAGCAGCGTCCAACAGGGGGACACAGATACGCAGTATTTT,TRBV7-9,NA,TRBD1,TRBJ2-3
CASSVSGQTRWGTEAFF,TGCGCCAGCAGTGTCTCCGGACAGACCCGTTGGGGAACTGAAGCTTTCTTT,TRBV10-2,NA,NA,TRBJ1-1
CASSEGGGAYEQYF,TGTGCCAGCAGTGAAGGAGGCGGAGCCTACGAGCAGTACTTC,TRBV2,NA,NA,TRBJ2-7
CASSPGTPAYEQYF,TGTGCCAGCAGCCCAGGCACGCCAGCATACGAGCAGTACTTC,TRBV7-9,NA,NA,TRBJ2-7
CASSELTGTTQDTGELFF,TGTGCCAGCAGTGAATTGACCGGGACTACACAGGACACCGGGGAGCTGTTTTTT,TRBV6-1,NA,TRBD2,TRBJ2-2
CSVVNRGGNEQFF,TGCAGCGTTGTTAACCGGGGAGGGAATGAGCAGTTCTTC,TRBV29-1,NA,TRBD2,TRBJ2-1
CASSLEKGNEQYF,TGTGCCAGCAGCTTAGAGAAAGGAAACGAGCAGTACTTC,TRBV11-2,NA,NA,TRBJ2-7
CASSPYPHANEQFF,TGTGCCAGCAGCCCGTACCCCCATGCCAATGAGCAGTTCTTC,TRBV27,NA,NA,TRBJ2-1
CASSDRERSYEQYF,TGTGCCAGCAGTGACAGGGAGAGGTCCTACGAGCAGTACTTC,TRBV6-6,NA,TRBD1,TRBJ2-7
CASSFNTGELFF,TGCGCCAGCAGTTTTAACACCGGGGAGCTGTTTTTT,TRBV4-1,NA,NA,TRBJ2-2
CASSVGRESYEQYF,TGTGCCAGCAGCGTAGGCAGGGAGTCCTACGAGCAGTACTTC,TRBV9,NA,NA,TRBJ2-7
CASSPGTSDGIRELFF,TGTGCCAGCAGCCCCGGGACTAGCGACGGCATCCGGGAGCTGTTTTTT,TRBV7-6,NA,TRBD2,TRBJ2-2
CASSQDRGRAYEQFF,TGCGCCAGCAGCCAAGATAGGGGGCGGGCATATGAGCAGTTCTTC,TRBV4-3,few,TRBD1,TRBJ2-1
CASIRQGADEAFF,TGTGCCAGCATAAGACAGGGGGCAGATGAAGCTTTCTTT,TRBV2,NA,TRBD1,TRBJ1-1
CASSLTTGTGGTDTQYF,TGTGCCAGCAGTTTAACTACCGGGACAGGGGGGACAGATACGCAGTATTTT,TRBV27,NA,TRBD1,TRBJ2-3
CASSAHNEQYF,TGTGCCAGCAGCGCGCACAACGAGCAGTACTTC,TRBV6-5,NA,NA,TRBJ2-7
CASTTLSTGSRTDTQYF,TGTGCCAGCACCACCCTAAGTACAGGATCGAGGACAGATACGCAGTATTTT,TRBV7-8,NA,NA,TRBJ2-3
CAISGDTSGYTGELFF,TGTGCCATCAGTGGGGACACCAGCGGGTACACCGGGGAGCTGTTTTTT,TRBV10-3,NA,NA,TRBJ2-2
CAGSYARRDEQYF,TGTGCCGGCAGTTACGCCCGCCGCGACGAGCAGTACTTC,TRBV6-5,NA,NA,TRBJ2-7
CASSLAWGNTEAFF,TGCGCCAGCAGCTTGGCCTGGGGGAACACTGAAGCTTTCTTT,TRBV5-1,NA,NA,TRBJ1-1
CASSVEVSGNTIYF,TGTGCCAGTAGTGTGGAGGTCTCTGGAAACACCATATATTTT,TRBV19,few,NA,TRBJ1-3
CASSPGLAGEYEQYF,TGTGCCAGCAGTCCAGGACTAGCGGGAGAGTACGAGCAGTACTTC,TRBV12-1,NA,NA,TRBJ2-7
CASSPGSNEQFF,TGTGCCAGCAGCCCGGGTTCAAATGAGCAGTTCTTC,TRBV5-4,NA,NA,TRBJ2-1
CASSSLPGQGDPWAFF,TGCGCCAGCAGCTCGCTTCCGGGACAGGGGGATCCGTGGGCTTTCTTT,TRBV5-1,NA,TRBD1,TRBJ1-1
CASSQGRPISGANVLTF,TGCGCCAGCAGCCAGGGCAGGCCAATCTCTGGGGCCAACGTCCTGACTTTC,TRBV4-1,NA,NA,TRBJ2-6
CASSPLKGQSGNTIYF,TGCGCCAGCAGCCCTCTCAAAGGACAGTCTGGAAACACCATATATTTT,TRBV4-1,NA,NA,TRBJ1-3